Included here is one T cell receptor (beta chain) sequence, with context. Its target is unknown. Looked up from germline, CDR1 is MNHNS and CDR2 is SASEGT. Trimming stripped 5 bases from V and 1 base from J, with 9 bases between. This CDR3 spans 14 amino acids. It was with 60 Vbeta and 13 Jbeta primers that the PCR ran. TCRdb's copy holds only in-frame clones and misses some; the assay was immunoSEQ multiplex PCR. The sample has under 150,000 clones; about 80% are singletons. The source of the sample is a study of cytomegalovirus exposure and HLA in healthy donors. Study conclusions and caveats: The majority of TCR sequences were rare, yet some public TCRs appeared in many donors. Reported findings show TCR beta sequences accurately forecast HLA-A and HLA-B alleles in most subjects.

The chain uses TRBV6-1 and TRBJ1-3; possibly TRBD1 for D (5 bases). The receptor comes from a young man in good health and CMV-seropositive. The sample consisted of PBMCs. CDR3: CASSMGLSGNTIYF. As DNA, the CDR3 is TGTGCCAGCAGTATGGGACTTTCTGGAAACACCATATATTTT.